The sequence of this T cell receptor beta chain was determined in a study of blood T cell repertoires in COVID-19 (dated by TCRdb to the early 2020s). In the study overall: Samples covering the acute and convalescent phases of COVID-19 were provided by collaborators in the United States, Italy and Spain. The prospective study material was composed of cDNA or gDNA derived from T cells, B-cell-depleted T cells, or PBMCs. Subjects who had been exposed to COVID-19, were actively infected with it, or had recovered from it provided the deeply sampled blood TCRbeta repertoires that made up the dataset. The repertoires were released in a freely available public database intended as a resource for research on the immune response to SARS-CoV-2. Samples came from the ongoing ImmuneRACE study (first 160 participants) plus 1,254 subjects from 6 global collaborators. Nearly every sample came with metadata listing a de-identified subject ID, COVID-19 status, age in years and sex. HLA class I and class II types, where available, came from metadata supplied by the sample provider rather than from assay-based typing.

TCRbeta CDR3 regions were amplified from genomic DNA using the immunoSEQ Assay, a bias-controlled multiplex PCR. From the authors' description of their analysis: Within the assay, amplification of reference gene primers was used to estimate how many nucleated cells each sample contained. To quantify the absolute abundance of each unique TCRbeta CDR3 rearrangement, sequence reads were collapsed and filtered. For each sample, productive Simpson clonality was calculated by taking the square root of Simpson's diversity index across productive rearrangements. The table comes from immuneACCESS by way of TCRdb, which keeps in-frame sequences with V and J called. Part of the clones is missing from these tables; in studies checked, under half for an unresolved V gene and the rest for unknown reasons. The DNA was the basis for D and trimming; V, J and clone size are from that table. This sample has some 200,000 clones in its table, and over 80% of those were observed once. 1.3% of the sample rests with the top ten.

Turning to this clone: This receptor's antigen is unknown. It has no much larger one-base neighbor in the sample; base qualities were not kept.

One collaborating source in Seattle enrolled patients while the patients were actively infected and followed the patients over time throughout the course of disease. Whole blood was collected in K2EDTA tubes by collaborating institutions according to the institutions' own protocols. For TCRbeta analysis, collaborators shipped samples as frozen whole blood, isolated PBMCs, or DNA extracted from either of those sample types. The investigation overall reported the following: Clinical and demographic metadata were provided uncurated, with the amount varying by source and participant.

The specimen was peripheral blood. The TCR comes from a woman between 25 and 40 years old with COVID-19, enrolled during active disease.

The DNA is as follows: TGTGCCTGGAGTGTAGGAGGCAGGGGTCAGCCCCAGCATTTT. This gives the protein CAWSVGGRGQPQHF. The chain is encoded by TRBV30 joined to TRBJ1-5; the D region possibly corresponds to TRBD1 (6 bases align). CDR3 length: 14 amino acids, cysteine to phenylalanine. Just the 42-base CDR3 DNA is kept, in frame starting at base 1. The germline V gene (reference sequence) yields GTSNPN for CDR1 and SVGIG for CDR2. A distance of 12 bases separates the germline ends of V and J, which lose 0 bases and 6 bases respectively.